This paragraph covers one T cell receptor (beta chain) sequence. The antigen remains undetermined. The data stem from a study of radiotherapy plus CTLA-4 blockade in lung cancer. Across the study: Objective responses were seen in 18% of patients, disease control in around 31%. General study points: Interferon-beta and early blood T cell clone dynamics reportedly predicted response best. Blood-borne expansion of tumor-derived TCR clones followed radiotherapy plus ipilimumab.

Only in-frame clones appear in the TCRdb table, and some are missing; sequencing was by immunoSEQ multiplex PCR. The sample records roughly 93,000 clones, approximately 78% being singletons. CTLA-4 blockade with ipilimumab, together with focal radiation, was given to patients with chemo-refractory metastatic non-small-cell lung cancer. The origin of this receptor is a human donor with non-small cell lung cancer who had a partial response to radiotherapy plus ipilimumab. The sample in question was peripheral blood, obtained from a patient treated with radiotherapy plus ipilimumab.

CDR3 sequence reads: CASSPVERTDTQYF. CDR3 nucleotide sequence: TGTGCCAGCAGCCCTGTGGAGAGGACAGATACGCAGTATTTT. This chain connects TRBV7-8 to TRBJ2-3; D remains unclear. The CDR3 covers 14 residues. V shed 5 bases and J shed 3 bases, with 12 bases lying between them. The germline CDR1 and CDR2 sequences are SGHVS and FQNEAQ.